One and the same sample provided the 19 T cell receptor beta chains below, sequenced in a study of CD8 T cells in Susac syndrome. Random hexamers were used to reverse transcribe the RNA input (roughly 0.5 to 1 ug). TCRdb re-called the immunoSEQ multiplex PCR reads with MiXCR, one entry per CDR3 protein. The sample contains around 190,000 distinct CDR3 sequences, under 95% of which appear only once. Sequencing was done on a sample of CD4+ T cells from PBMCs. All receptors derive from a human donor with Susac syndrome.

This clonotype was seen just once. The chain carries TRBV30 and TRBJ1-5, with TRBD1 as a possible D gene (6 bases). This CDR3 contains 13 residues. Trimming pared 3 bases from V and 5 bases from J, leaving 11 bases between. Germline CDR1 reads GTSNPN; CDR2 reads SVGIG (reference sequence). The CDR3 DNA follows: TGTGCCTGGAGCGGCAACAGGGATCAGCCCCAGCATTTT. Translation gives CAWSGNRDQPQHF.

This rearrangement joins TRBV29-1 to TRBJ2-5, with D unresolved. Trimming stripped 0 bases from V and 2 bases from J, with 10 bases between. The CDR3 is made up of 14 amino acids. Germline lookup yields CDR1 SQVTM and CDR2 ANQGSEA. This CDR3 is CSVEDSGLQETQYF. The CDR3, as DNA: TGCAGCGTTGAAGATTCTGGCTTGCAAGAGACCCAGTACTTC.

This clonotype was seen once. The chain links TRBV20-1 to TRBJ1-1; TRBD1 agrees at 8 bases. The germline gives CDR1 DFQATT, CDR2 SNEGSKA (reference sequence). V trimming: 3 bases; J trimming: 1 base; junction bases outside the gene matches: 4. This CDR3 contains 14 residues. CDR3 DNA sequence: TGCAGTGCTAGCAGGACAGGGAGGAACACTGAAGCTTTCTTT. It is translated as CSASRTGRNTEAFF.

This chain links TRBV14 with TRBJ1-2; D is unresolved. V lost 1 base to trimming and J lost 3 bases, with 12 bases between them. The CDR3 consists of 15 residues. Per the germline V gene, CDR1 is SGHDN and CDR2 is FVKESK. DNA of the CDR3: TGTGCCAGCAGCCAAGGACCGGGGTACTACTATGGCTACACCTTC. Protein sequence: CASSQGPGYYYGYTF.

V gene TRBV5-1 combines with J gene TRBJ2-7; weak D call: TRBD1 (6 bases). The germline V and J ends were trimmed by 1 base and 3 bases, with 11 bases remaining between them. Germline V gene data show CDR1 as SGHRS and CDR2 as YFSETQ. This CDR3 comprises 14 residues. The CDR3 sequence: CASSLLTGNYEQYF. Here the CDR3 DNA reads TGCGCCAGCAGCTTGCTGACAGGCAACTACGAGCAGTACTTC. Looking up the rest from reference TRBV5-1 and TRBJ2-7 gives the full variable domain: KAGVTQTPRYLIKTRGQQVTLSCSPISGHRSVSWYQQTPGQGLQFLFEYFSETQRNKGNFPGRFSGRQFSNSRSEMNVSTLELGDSALYLCASSLLTGNYEQYFGPGTRLTVT.

V is TRBV4-3 and J is TRBJ1-6; the D gene is possibly TRBD1 (6 bases). Germline V gene sequence: CDR1 LGHNA, CDR2 YSLEER. V lost 0 bases, J lost 11 bases, and 17 bases lay in between. The CDR3 extends over 16 amino acids. CDR3 sequence (DNA): TGCGCCAGCAGCCAAGACCCACAGGGAATATGGGCACCCCTCCACTTT. It codes for CASSQDPQGIWAPLHF.

The gene calls are TRBV7-6 and TRBJ1-1; D remains ambiguous. V was pared by 1 base and J by 11 bases, with 17 bases between. The V gene's germline CDR1 is SGHVS and CDR2 FNYEAQ. The CDR3 is 14 amino acids. CDR3 loop: CASSLDGSVVGAFF. The CDR3 DNA reads TGTGCCAGCAGCTTAGATGGAAGCGTGGTCGGGGCTTTCTTT.

The chain combines TRBV20-1 with TRBJ2-5, with 13 bases aligning to TRBD2. Germline CDR1 and CDR2: DFQATT and SNEGSKA (reference sequence). The junction had 9 bases not matched to a gene; V was cut back by 6 bases and J by 2 bases. This CDR3 spans 16 amino acids. The CDR3 DNA is TGCAGTGCCATTAGACTAGCGGGGGGCAGACAAGAGACCCAGTACTTC. Translation: CSAIRLAGGRQETQYF.

The chain recombines TRBV29-1 with TRBJ2-3, with 7 bases that match TRBD1. V trimming: 4 bases; J trimming: 2 bases; junction bases outside the gene matches: 3. The germline V gene encodes CDR1 SQVTM and CDR2 ANQGSEA. CDR3 length: 13 residues. CDR3 DNA: TGCAGCGTTGGAGGGGGCGTCACAGATACGCAGTATTTT. Amino acids: CSVGGGVTDTQYF.

J is TRBJ2-7 and V is TRBV9; possibly TRBD1 for D (5 bases). V was trimmed by 4 bases and J by 3 bases, leaving 17 bases between them. The germline gives CDR1 SGDLS, CDR2 YYNGEE. The CDR3 is 15 amino acids. DNA of the CDR3: TGTGCCAGCAGCCCACGGACACTGGGGAACTACGAGCAGTACTTC. Translated: CASSPRTLGNYEQYF.

As concerns this clonotype: A read error may account for a junction end that differs from germline. V is TRBV7-7 and J is TRBJ2-5; D gene uncertain. The germline CDR1 and CDR2 sequences are SSHAT and FNYEAQ (reference sequence). CDR3 length: 17 amino acids. CDR3 sequence reads: CASSLDPGYQHQETQYF. The CDR3 DNA follows: TGTGCTAGCAGCTTAGATCCGGGTTACCAACACCAAGAGACCCAGTACTTC.

The rearrangement uses TRBV5-1 and TRBJ2-5; possible D gene TRBD2, 6 bases. The CDR3 has 14 residues. Trimming stripped 4 bases from V and 0 bases from J, with 10 bases between. Germline-derived CDR1 and CDR2 are SGHRS and YFSETQ. The CDR3 coding sequence is TGCGCCAGCAGCCCGGAGGGGTACCAAGAGACCCAGTACTTC. As protein: CASSPEGYQETQYF.

This clonotype was recorded only once. This chain uses TRBV5-4 with TRBJ2-3, with a possible D match to TRBD2 (5 bases). CDR1 is SGHNT, CDR2 YYREEE, per germline (reference sequence). The CDR3 has 15 residues. Trimming stripped 0 bases from V and 1 base from J, with 9 bases between. CDR3 in amino acids: CASSLGLRGTDTQYF. DNA of the CDR3: TGTGCCAGCAGCTTGGGCCTGAGGGGCACAGATACGCAGTATTTT.

In this sample, this clonotype turned up once. The V call is TRBV3-1, the J call TRBJ1-5; D may be TRBD1 (6 bases). Trimming took 5 bases from V and 6 from J, leaving 11 bases between them. Looked up from germline, CDR1 is LGHDT and CDR2 is YNNKEL (reference sequence). The CDR3 has 13 residues. The DNA of the CDR3 is TGTGCCAGCAGCTCAGGGGCAAGTCAGCCCCAGCATTTT. The encoded protein is CASSSGASQPQHF.

The chain joins TRBV7-3 to TRBJ2-5; D gene ambiguous. This CDR3 comprises 13 residues. The germline V gene has CDR1 SGHTA and CDR2 FQGTGA. Between the trimmed V and J ends, which lost 2 bases and 4 bases, there was a span of 8 bases. The CDR3 nucleotides are TGTGCCAGCAGCTTATCGCCCCTAGAGACCCAGTACTTC. Translation: CASSLSPLETQYF.

The chain combines TRBV12-3 or TRBV12-4 with TRBJ2-5, with a weak D call TRBD2 (6 bases). This CDR3 comprises 11 residues. The V gene lost 6 bases and the J gene lost 7 bases, with 9 bases spanning the gap. Here the CDR3 DNA reads TGTGCCAGCAGCTTGGGGGGGACCCAGTACTTC. Its translation is CASSLGGTQYF.

This chain connects TRBV12-3 or TRBV12-4 to TRBJ1-3; a weak D match, TRBD1 (5 bases). V shed 5 bases and J shed 0 bases, with 14 bases lying between them. CDR3 length: 16 residues. The CDR3 protein is CASSPQGRSSGNTIYF. The CDR3 DNA reads TGTGCCAGCAGTCCCCAGGGCAGGAGCTCTGGAAACACCATATATTTT.

This chain connects TRBV30 to TRBJ2-4; D is possibly TRBD1 (6 bases). Germline-derived CDR1 and CDR2 are GTSNPN and SVGIG (reference sequence). V lost 1 base, J lost 2 bases, and 15 bases lay in between. The CDR3 sequence is 16 residues long. CDR3 nucleotides: TGTGCCTGGAGTGCACGACAGGCTCGGACCAAAAACATTCAGTACTTC. This encodes CAWSARQARTKNIQYF.

The chain couples TRBV11-3 to TRBJ1-2; no clear D gene. The germline V and J ends were trimmed by 6 bases and 5 bases, with 7 bases remaining between them. Germline V gene sequence: CDR1 SGHNT, CDR2 YENEEA. The CDR3 length is 11 residues. The DNA for the CDR3 is TGTGCCAGCAGGGCTGGGTATGGCTACACCTTC. It translates to CASRAGYGYTF. Using reference TRBV11-3 and TRBJ1-2 for the parts outside the CDR3, the full variable domain is EAGVVQSPRYKIIEKKQPVAFWCNPISGHNTLYWYLQNLGQGPELLIRYENEEAVDDSQLPKDRFSAERLKGVDSTLKIQPAELGDSAVYLCASRAGYGYTFGSGTRLTVV.